The 22 T cell receptor beta chains listed next were all sequenced from one sample in a study of blood T cell repertoires in COVID-19. TCRdb keeps only in-frame clones here, not all; method: immunoSEQ multiplex PCR. The sample carries around 70,000 clones, 70% to 90% recorded once. Sequenced material: peripheral blood. The receptors derive from a man between 65 and 80 years old with acute or convalescent COVID-19.

The rearrangement uses TRBV6-6 and TRBJ1-1; no clear D gene. The CDR3 has 13 amino acids. Per the germline V gene, CDR1 is MNHNY and CDR2 is SVGAGI (reference sequence). Trimming stripped 2 bases from V and 8 bases from J, with 12 bases between. CDR3 loop: CASSYLTESEAFF. The CDR3 DNA is TGTGCCAGCAGTTACCTAACCGAATCGGAAGCTTTCTTT.

The genes are TRBV19 and TRBJ2-2, with a weak D call TRBD1 (7 bases). The V gene lost 0 bases and the J gene lost 6 bases, with 20 bases spanning the gap. The CDR3 has 18 amino acids. Germline assignment: CDR1 LNHDA and CDR2 SQIVND (reference sequence). The CDR3 nucleotides read TGTGCCAGTAGTATAGACCGCAGAGGAGGGGGCGCGTCCGGGGAGCTGTTTTTT. Protein: CASSIDRRGGGASGELFF. The whole variable domain, remainder taken from reference TRBV19 and TRBJ2-2, is DGGITQSPKYLFRKEGQNVTLSCEQNLNHDAMYWYRQDPGQGLRLIYYSQIVNDFQKGDIAEGYSVSREKKESFPLTVTSAQKNPTAFYLCASSIDRRGGGASGELFFGEGSRLTVL.

This chain uses TRBV2 with TRBJ1-3, with D possibly matching TRBD1 (6 bases). Germline V gene sequence: CDR1 SNHLY, CDR2 FYNNEI. The V end was cut by 4 bases, the J end by 3 bases, with 13 bases between. This CDR3 has 15 residues. The CDR3 here is CASSVEQGFGNTIYF. The CDR3 bases are TGTGCCAGCAGTGTGGAACAGGGTTTTGGAAACACCATATATTTT.

The chain joins TRBV28 to TRBJ2-7; a possible D gene is TRBD2 (5 bases). The CDR3 is 13 amino acids. Germline V gives CDR1 MDHEN, CDR2 SYDVKM. V was pared by 5 bases and J by 3 bases, with 11 bases between. CDR3 protein: CASSTTGSYEQYF. CDR3 sequence (DNA): TGTGCCAGCAGTACGACGGGGAGCTACGAGCAGTACTTC.

The CDR3 nucleotides are TGTGCCAGCAGCGCCTGGGGAGGGCCGTCCTACGAGCAGTACTTC. Protein sequence: CASSAWGGPSYEQYF. The V gene is TRBV7-9, the J gene TRBJ2-7, with TRBD2 matching over 7 bases. Losses at the gene ends were 5 bases for V and 1 base for J; bases not matched to a gene: 8. This CDR3 contains 15 residues. Germline assignment: CDR1 SEHNR and CDR2 FQNEAQ (reference sequence).

The chain employs TRBV3-1 (or the pseudogene TRBV3-2) and TRBJ2-7; maybe TRBD2 (7 bases). The length of the CDR3 is 15 residues. V lost 1 base, J lost 4 bases, and 14 bases lay in between. The V gene's germline CDR1 is LGHDT and CDR2 YNNKEL (reference sequence). CDR3 amino acids: CASSQGVGGLYEQYF. In DNA form, the CDR3 reads TGTGCCAGCAGCCAAGGTGTGGGGGGGCTGTACGAGCAGTACTTC.

The gene calls are TRBV6-5 and TRBJ1-6; D might be TRBD1 (5 bases). The V end was cut by 8 bases, the J end by 9 bases, with 14 bases between. From germline, CDR1 is MNHEY and CDR2 SVGAGI. The CDR3 loop spans 13 amino acids. The CDR3 is CASSALTGSPLHF. For the CDR3, the DNA is TGTGCCAGCTCCGCTCTTACAGGTTCACCCCTCCACTTT.

The CDR3 nucleotides are TGTGCCAGCAGTTCAGGGTCAGATACGCAGTATTTT. It yields the protein CASSSGSDTQYF. V and J are TRBV7-9 and TRBJ2-3; D is possibly TRBD1 (5 bases). V was clipped by 6 bases and J by 4 bases, with 8 bases between them. Germline-derived CDR1 and CDR2 are SEHNR and FQNEAQ (reference sequence). This CDR3 contains 12 residues. The full variable domain, its missing parts supplied by reference TRBV7-9 and TRBJ2-3, is DTGVSQNPRHKITKRGQNVTFRCDPISEHNRLYWYRQTLGQGPEFLTYFQNEAQLEKSRLLSDRFSAERPKGSFSTLEIQRTEQGDSAMYLCASSSGSDTQYFGPGTRLTVL.

The chain employs TRBV19 and TRBJ1-2; 8 nucleotides line up with TRBD1. The CDR3 consists of 16 residues. The germline V gene has CDR1 LNHDA and CDR2 SQIVND (reference sequence). After removal of 3 bases from V and 1 base from J, the junction contained 7 bases not matched to a gene. DNA of the CDR3: TGTGCCAGTAGTATGTTCAGGGGGCCTGATAACTATGGCTACACCTTC. Translation: CASSMFRGPDNYGYTF.

The J gene is TRBJ2-6, the V gene TRBV15; tentatively, D is TRBD2 (5 bases). Germline CDR1 LNHNV, CDR2 YYDKDF (reference sequence). V lost 0 bases and J 2 bases, leaving 8 bases between the germline ends. CDR3 size: 16 residues. CDR3 in DNA: TGTGCCACCAGCAGAGATCCCGGGGCTGGGGCCAACGTCCTGACTTTC. It specifies CATSRDPGAGANVLTF.

About this clone itself: An end of the junction does not agree with germline; a read error may underlie this. Additional DNA sequences in this sample encode the identical CDR3. The V gene is TRBV20-1, the J gene TRBJ1-3; perhaps TRBD1 as D (5 bases). The CDR3 sequence is 13 residues long. Per the germline V gene, CDR1 is DFQATT and CDR2 is SNEGSKA (reference sequence). Here the CDR3 reads CSASKGIGNTIYF. Written as DNA, the CDR3 is TGCAGCGCTAGTAAGGGGATTGGAAACACCATATATTTT.

The chain carries TRBV28 and TRBJ1-4; D may be TRBD1 (6 bases). This CDR3 contains 13 residues. Trimming pared 6 bases from V and 7 bases from J, leaving 12 bases between. Germline V gene lookup returns CDR1 MDHEN and CDR2 SYDVKM. The CDR3 loop reads CASRNTGPEKLFF. CDR3 DNA: TGTGCCAGCAGAAATACAGGGCCTGAAAAACTGTTTTTT.

V is TRBV9 and J is TRBJ2-2; 8 nucleotides line up with TRBD2. Germline CDR1 reads SGDLS; CDR2 reads YYNGEE. The CDR3 has 16 amino acids. J lost 4 bases, V lost 0 bases, and 5 bases had no gene match. CDR3 protein: CASSVVGLGFTGELFF. For the CDR3, the DNA is TGTGCCAGCAGCGTAGTGGGACTAGGATTCACCGGGGAGCTGTTTTTT.

The J gene is TRBJ1-5, the V gene TRBV2, with D hard to call. Between the trimmed V and J ends, which lost 4 bases and 0 bases, there was a span of 10 bases. This CDR3 comprises 15 residues. From germline, CDR1 is SNHLY and CDR2 FYNNEI. The CDR3: CASSVEGDSNQPQHF. CDR3 nucleotide sequence: TGTGCCAGCAGTGTCGAAGGAGATAGCAATCAGCCCCAGCATTTT.

The J gene is TRBJ2-3, the V gene TRBV19; 10 nucleotides agree with TRBD1. CDR1 and CDR2 (germline): LNHDA, SQIVND (reference sequence). V lost 4 bases, J lost 5 bases, and 9 bases stayed unmatched. This CDR3 is 16 amino acids long. Written as DNA, the CDR3 is TGTGCCAGTAGTAGGATAGACAGGGGGCGCGGAGATACGCAGTATTTT. As protein: CASSRIDRGRGDTQYF.

The rearrangement uses TRBV13 and TRBJ1-1; no clear D. The CDR3 length is 13 residues. Per germline, CDR1 PRHDT and CDR2 FYEKMQ (reference sequence). V shed 4 bases and J shed 3 bases, with 9 bases lying between them. The CDR3 loop is CASSYGWDTEAFF. In DNA form, the CDR3 reads TGTGCCAGCAGCTACGGGTGGGACACTGAAGCTTTCTTT.

The V and J genes are TRBV10-3 and TRBJ1-1; 10 positions agree with TRBD1. V lost 2 bases and J lost 9; bases outside the gene matches: 9. CDR3 size: 15 residues. The V gene's germline CDR1 is ENHRY and CDR2 SYGVKD. DNA of the CDR3: TGTGCCATCAGTGAGACTTTGGGACAGGGGATAAAAGCTTTCTTT. Amino acid sequence: CAISETLGQGIKAFF.

This sequence joins TRBV13 and TRBJ2-3; D gene unclear. Between the trimmed V and J ends, which lost 1 base and 3 bases, there was a span of 11 bases. This CDR3 comprises 15 residues. The germline V gene has CDR1 PRHDT and CDR2 FYEKMQ (reference sequence). CDR3 in amino acids: CASSLEVSSTDTQYF. The CDR3, as DNA: TGTGCCAGCAGCTTAGAGGTTAGCTCGACAGATACGCAGTATTTT. Using reference TRBV13 and TRBJ2-3 for the parts outside the CDR3, the full variable domain is AAGVIQSPRHLIKEKRETATLKCYPIPRHDTVYWYQQGPGQDPQFLISFYEKMQSDKGSIPDRFSAQQFSDYHSELNMSSLELGDSALYFCASSLEVSSTDTQYFGPGTRLTVL.

V is TRBV4-1 and J is TRBJ2-7, with 9 bases aligning to TRBD1. With 5 bases clipped from V and 3 bases from J, the junction kept 11 bases outside the gene matches. Germline V gives CDR1 MGHRA, CDR2 YSYEKL. The CDR3 is 16 amino acids. In DNA form, the CDR3 reads TGCGCCAGCAGCGACTGGACAGGGGCTGGGGGCTACGAGCAGTACTTC. It specifies CASSDWTGAGGYEQYF.

In its sample, this clone was seen a few times. The chain joins TRBV2 to TRBJ1-5; 7 bases agree with TRBD1. Germline CDR1 reads SNHLY; CDR2 reads FYNNEI. V shed 1 base and J 4 bases; nucleotides not matched to a gene: 1. This CDR3 contains 14 residues. The CDR3 loop reads CASSEGQGNQPQHF. The CDR3 bases are TGTGCCAGCAGTGAAGGACAGGGAAATCAGCCCCAGCATTTT. The whole variable domain, remainder taken from reference TRBV2 and TRBJ1-5, is EPEVTQTPSHQVTQMGQEVILRCVPISNHLYFYWYRQILGQKVEFLVSFYNNEISEKSEIFDDQFSVERPDGSNFTLKIRSTKLEDSAMYFCASSEGQGNQPQHFGDGTRLSIL.

The chain uses TRBV6-5 and TRBJ1-1; D remains ambiguous. Germline V gene lookup returns CDR1 MNHEY and CDR2 SVGAGI. The germline V and J ends were trimmed by 8 bases and 1 base, with 11 bases remaining between them. The CDR3 has 13 residues. The CDR3 DNA reads TGTGCCAGCTTTCGGGGTAGGAACACTGAAGCTTTCTTT. Translation: CASFRGRNTEAFF.

This chain connects TRBV11-3 to TRBJ2-1; 7 nucleotides line up with TRBD1. Germline V lookup: CDR1 SGHNT, CDR2 YENEEA. V shed 0 bases and J 3 bases; nucleotides not matched to a gene: 8. The CDR3 has 17 amino acids. The CDR3 loop reads CASSLERRTGDYNEQFF. In DNA form, the CDR3 reads TGTGCCAGCAGCTTAGAAAGGCGGACAGGAGACTACAATGAGCAGTTCTTC.